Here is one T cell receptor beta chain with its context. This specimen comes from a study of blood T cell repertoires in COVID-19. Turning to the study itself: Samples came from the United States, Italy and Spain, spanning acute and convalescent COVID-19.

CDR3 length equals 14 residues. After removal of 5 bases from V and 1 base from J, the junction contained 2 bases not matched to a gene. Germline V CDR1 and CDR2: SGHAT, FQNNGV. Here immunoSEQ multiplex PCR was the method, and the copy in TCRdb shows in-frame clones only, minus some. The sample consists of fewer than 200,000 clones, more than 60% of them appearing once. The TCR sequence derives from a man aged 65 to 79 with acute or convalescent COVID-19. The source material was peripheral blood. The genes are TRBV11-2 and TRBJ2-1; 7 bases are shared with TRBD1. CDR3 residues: CASSDRVSYNEQFF. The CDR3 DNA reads TGTGCCAGCAGCGACAGGGTTTCCTACAATGAGCAGTTCTTC.